This T cell receptor (beta chain) emerged from a study of OX40 agonist ivuxolimab in advanced cancers. The protocol was immunoSEQ multiplex PCR, while the TCRdb copy is restricted to in-frame clones and leaves out a portion. This table has 30,000 or so clones, approximately 81% appearing once. Germline V lookup: CDR1 MDHEN, CDR2 SYDVKM. V lost 5 bases, J lost 9 bases, and 16 bases stayed unmatched. The CDR3 covers 16 residues. The chain has TRBV28 and TRBJ2-3, with 8 bases lining up with TRBD2. The sample consisted of CD4+ or CD8+ T cells sorted from blood, taken in a trial of the OX40 agonist ivuxolimab. The sequence was collected from an adult with an advanced solid tumor such as melanoma, head and neck, liver or kidney cancer. CDR3 nucleotides: TGTGCCAGCAGTCCTTATAGCGGGAAGGGGAGGAGAACGCAGTATTTT. It yields the protein CASSPYSGKGRRTQYF.